The T cell receptor (beta chain) described here comes from a study of blood T cell repertoires in COVID-19. As for the study in general: COVID-19 samples, acute and convalescent, were from the United States, Italy and Spain. From T cells, B-cell-depleted T cells, or PBMCs came the material, which was cDNA or gDNA.

In the authors' workflow: Scientists estimated how many nucleated cells there were by amplifying reference gene primers. Profiled with immunoSEQ multiplex PCR; TCRdb holds only in-frame clones, not every one. That table gives V, J and clone size, and the DNA gave D and trimming. The table includes 68,000 or so clones, about 86% detected once. CDR1 is LGHDT and CDR2 is YNNKEL in the germline V gene (reference sequence). This CDR3 is built from 15 residues. The ends were cut back, 2 bases at V and 5 bases at J, with 13 bases in the middle. Material for sequencing was peripheral blood. The rearrangement joins TRBV3-1 (or the pseudogene TRBV3-2) to TRBJ2-1, with D perhaps TRBD2 (5 bases). The clonotype comes from a man aged 45-65 years with acute or convalescent COVID-19. CDR3 bases: TGTGCCAGCAGCCAATTGTCGGACTGGAACAATGAGCAGTTCTTC. It codes for CASSQLSDWNNEQFF.